The entry below describes one T cell receptor beta chain. Sequenced by immunoSEQ multiplex PCR; TCRdb stores in-frame clones only, minus some. In the table there are around 77,000 clones, 75% to 90% of which are singletons. The sample is drawn from a study of blood T cell repertoires in COVID-19. The wider study: Spain, Italy and the United States supplied samples that represented acute and convalescent COVID-19. Sources were T cells, B-cell-depleted T cells, or PBMCs; the material itself was cDNA or gDNA.

This CDR3 contains 15 residues. Germline V gives CDR1 MGHRA, CDR2 YSYEKL. J lost 6 bases, V lost 2 bases, and 4 bases had no gene match. Sequences were obtained from peripheral blood. This clonotype originated in a man aged 80 or over with acute or convalescent COVID-19. The chain combines TRBV4-1 with TRBJ1-5; 10 bases map to TRBD1. The CDR3 DNA is TGCGCCAGCAGCCAATCCGGACAGGGGGGTCAGCCCCAGCATTTT. Translation gives CASSQSGQGGQPQHF.